These 5 T cell receptor beta chains were all obtained from the same sample, sequenced in a study of blood T cell repertoires in COVID-19. Data came from immunoSEQ multiplex PCR; TCRdb stores just in-frame clones and leaves some out. The table includes about 100,000 clones, approximately 85% detected once. What was sequenced was peripheral blood. These receptors were collected from a human donor in a cohort sampled during active COVID-19.

The chain employs TRBV19 and TRBJ2-7; a possible D gene is TRBD2 (6 bases). V was cut by 5 bases and J by 0 bases, with 17 bases left in between. The CDR3 totals 16 residues. In germline, CDR1 is LNHDA, CDR2 SQIVND (reference sequence). The CDR3 reads CASSPALNGGSYEQYF. The DNA for the CDR3 is TGTGCCAGTAGTCCCGCCCTTAACGGGGGCTCCTACGAGCAGTACTTC.

This chain connects TRBV6-5 to TRBJ2-7; 8 nucleotides agree with TRBD2. The CDR3 has 16 amino acids. The J segment lost 2 bases and the V segment lost 0 bases, leaving 6 bases of the junction unmatched. Per germline, CDR1 MNHEY and CDR2 SVGAGI. In nucleotides, the CDR3 is TGTGCCAGCAGTTACTCCGGGAGGGGCGTACCCTACGAGCAGTACTTC. Translated, it gives CASSYSGRGVPYEQYF.

The rearrangement links TRBV28 to TRBJ2-2, with unresolved D. Deletions cut 1 base from V and 6 bases from J, with 9 bases between. This CDR3 comprises 14 residues. Germline lookup yields CDR1 MDHEN and CDR2 SYDVKM. In nucleotides, the CDR3 is TGTGCCAGCAGTTTATTCACCGCGGCCGGGGAGCTGTTTTTT. Residues: CASSLFTAAGELFF. Based on the CDR3 plus reference TRBV28 and TRBJ2-2, the full variable domain is DVKVTQSSRYLVKRTGEKVFLECVQDMDHENMFWYRQDPGLGLRLIYFSYDVKMKEKGDIPEGYSVSREKKERFSLILESASTNQTSMYLCASSLFTAAGELFFGEGSRLTVL.

This clone was detected only once. The chain uses TRBV29-1 and TRBJ2-2; TRBD1 matches 8 bases. CDR3 length: 15 amino acids. Germline V gene sequence: CDR1 SQVTM, CDR2 ANQGSEA. V was pared by 5 bases and J by 4 bases, with 9 bases of the junction left unmatched. The CDR3 DNA reads TGCAGCGTTCTAAAACCTACAGGGGGCACCGGGGAGCTGTTTTTT. Translating it yields CSVLKPTGGTGELFF.

The rearrangement uses TRBV28 and TRBJ2-1; possible D gene TRBD1, 5 bases. V was cut by 6 bases and J by 7 bases, with 13 bases left in between. This CDR3 region has 13 residues. The germline gives CDR1 MDHEN, CDR2 SYDVKM. The CDR3 loop reads CASSPYKGNEQFF. The DNA for the CDR3 is TGTGCCAGCAGCCCTTATAAGGGGAATGAGCAGTTCTTC.